This TCR beta chain was found in a study of glioma-infiltrating T cells. V was clipped by 2 bases and J by 0 bases, with 7 bases between them. The CDR3 consists of 14 residues. Using RNA template, CDR3s of TCR alpha and beta were amplified with iRepertoire arm-PCR. One-step reverse transcription and amplification started from approximately 100-400 ng of tissue mRNA or PBMC total RNA. TCRdb re-called the multiplex PCR reads with MiXCR, one entry per CDR3 protein. The data contain 150,000 or so distinct CDR3 sequences, about two fifths of them singletons. The clonotype originates from a human donor with low-grade glioma or glioblastoma, undergoing nonglioma brain surgery, or in good health (not recorded which). The chain is built from TRBV12-3 or TRBV12-4 and TRBJ1-1, with no clear D. Material: glioma tissue, nonneoplastic brain tissue, or PBMCs (not recorded which). Here the CDR3 reads CASSLPGMNTEAFF. CDR3 in DNA: TGTGCCAGCAGTTTACCAGGCATGAACACTGAAGCTTTCTTT.